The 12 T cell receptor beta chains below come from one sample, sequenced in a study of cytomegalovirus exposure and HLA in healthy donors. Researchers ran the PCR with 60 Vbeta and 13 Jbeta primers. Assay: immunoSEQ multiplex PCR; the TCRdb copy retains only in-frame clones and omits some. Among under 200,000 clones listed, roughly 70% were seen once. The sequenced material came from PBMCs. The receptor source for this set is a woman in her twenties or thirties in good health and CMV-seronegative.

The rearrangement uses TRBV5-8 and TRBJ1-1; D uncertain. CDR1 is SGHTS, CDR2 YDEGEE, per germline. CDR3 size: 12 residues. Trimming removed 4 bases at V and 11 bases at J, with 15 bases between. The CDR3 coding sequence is TGTGCCAGCAGCCCAAACAAGGCGCGGGCTTTCTTT. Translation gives CASSPNKARAFF. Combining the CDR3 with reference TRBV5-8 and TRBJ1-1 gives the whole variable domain EAGVTQSPTHLIKTRGQQATLRCSPISGHTSVYWYQQALGLGLQFLLWYDEGEERNRGNFPPRFSGRQFPNYSSELNVNALELEDSALYLCASSPNKARAFFGQGTRLTVV.

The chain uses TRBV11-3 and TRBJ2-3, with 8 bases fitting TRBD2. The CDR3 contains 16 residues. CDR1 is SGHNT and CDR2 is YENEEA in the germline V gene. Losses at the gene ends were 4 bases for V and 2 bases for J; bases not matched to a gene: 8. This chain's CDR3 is CASSSGTRLSTDTQYF. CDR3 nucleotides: TGTGCCAGCAGCTCCGGGACTAGACTATCCACAGATACGCAGTATTTT.

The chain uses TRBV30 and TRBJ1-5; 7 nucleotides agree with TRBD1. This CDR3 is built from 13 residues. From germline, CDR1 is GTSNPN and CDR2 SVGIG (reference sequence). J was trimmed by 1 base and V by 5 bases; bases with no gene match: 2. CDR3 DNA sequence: TGTGCCTGGCGGGGACAGAGCAATCAGCCCCAGCATTTT. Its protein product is CAWRGQSNQPQHF.

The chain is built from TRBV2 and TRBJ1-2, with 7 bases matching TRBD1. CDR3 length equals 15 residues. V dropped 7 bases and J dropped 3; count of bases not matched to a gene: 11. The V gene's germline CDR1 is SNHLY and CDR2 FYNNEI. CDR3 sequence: CASNEGTVQDYGYTF. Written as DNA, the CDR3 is TGTGCCAGCAACGAGGGGACAGTCCAGGACTATGGCTACACCTTC.

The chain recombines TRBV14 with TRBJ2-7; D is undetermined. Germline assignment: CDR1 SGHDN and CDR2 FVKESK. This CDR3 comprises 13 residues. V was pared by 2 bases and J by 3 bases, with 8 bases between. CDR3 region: CASSQFLNYEQYF. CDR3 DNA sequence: TGTGCCAGCAGCCAATTCCTAAACTACGAGCAGTACTTC.

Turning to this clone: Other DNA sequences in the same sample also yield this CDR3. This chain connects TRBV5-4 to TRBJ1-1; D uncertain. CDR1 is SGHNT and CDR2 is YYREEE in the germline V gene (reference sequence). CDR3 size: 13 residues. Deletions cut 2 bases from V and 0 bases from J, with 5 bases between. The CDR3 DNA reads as TGTGCCAGCAGCTTAGCCGTGAACACTGAAGCTTTCTTT. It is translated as CASSLAVNTEAFF.

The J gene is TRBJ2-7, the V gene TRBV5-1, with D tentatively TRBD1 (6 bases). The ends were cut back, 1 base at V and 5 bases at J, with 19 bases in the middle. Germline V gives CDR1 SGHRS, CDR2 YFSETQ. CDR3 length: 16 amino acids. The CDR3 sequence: CASSLRAGLPGDEQYF. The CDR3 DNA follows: TGCGCCAGCAGCTTGAGAGCAGGCCTGCCAGGGGACGAGCAGTACTTC.

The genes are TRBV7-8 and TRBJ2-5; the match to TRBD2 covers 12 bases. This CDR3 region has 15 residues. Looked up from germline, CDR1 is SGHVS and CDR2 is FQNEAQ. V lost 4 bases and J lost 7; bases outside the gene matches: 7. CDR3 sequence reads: CASSWPGLAGGTQYF. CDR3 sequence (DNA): TGTGCCAGCAGCTGGCCGGGACTAGCGGGTGGGACCCAGTACTTC.

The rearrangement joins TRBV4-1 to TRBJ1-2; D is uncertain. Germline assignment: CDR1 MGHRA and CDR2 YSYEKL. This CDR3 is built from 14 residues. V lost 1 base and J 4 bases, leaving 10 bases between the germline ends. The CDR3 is CASSQAPGSYGYTF. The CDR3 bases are TGCGCCAGCAGCCAAGCCCCGGGGTCCTATGGCTACACCTTC.

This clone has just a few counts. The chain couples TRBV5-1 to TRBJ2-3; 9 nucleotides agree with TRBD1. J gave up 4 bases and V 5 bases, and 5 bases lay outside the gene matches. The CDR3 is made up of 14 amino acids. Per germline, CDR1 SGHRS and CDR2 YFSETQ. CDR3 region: CASSTGGDPDTQYF. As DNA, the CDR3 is TGCGCCAGCAGTACAGGGGGCGACCCAGATACGCAGTATTTT.

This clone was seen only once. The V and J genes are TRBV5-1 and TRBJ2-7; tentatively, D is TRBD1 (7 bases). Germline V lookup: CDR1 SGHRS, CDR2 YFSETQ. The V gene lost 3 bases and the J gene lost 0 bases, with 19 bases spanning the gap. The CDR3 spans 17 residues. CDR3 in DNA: TGCGCCAGCAGCTGGGGGGCCCGGGACAGTTTCTCCTACGAGCAGTACTTC. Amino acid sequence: CASSWGARDSFSYEQYF.

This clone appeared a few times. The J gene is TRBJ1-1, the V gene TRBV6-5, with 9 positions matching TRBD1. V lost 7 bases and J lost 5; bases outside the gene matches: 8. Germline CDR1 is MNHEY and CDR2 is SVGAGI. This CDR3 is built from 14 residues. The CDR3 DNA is TGTGCCAGCAACAAGGACAGGGGAGAAACTGAAGCTTTCTTT. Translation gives CASNKDRGETEAFF.